This T cell receptor beta chain was recorded in a study of beta chain features in type 1 diabetes. Expressed TCRB transcripts were sequenced, since all the RNA that had been isolated was reverse transcribed. Data came from immunoSEQ multiplex PCR; TCRdb stores just in-frame clones and leaves some out. Here the sample spans about 370,000 clones, over 8.5% being singletons. As concerns this clone: Its antigen is currently unknown.

On average, the one heparinised blood draw given by each donor was approximately 100 mL. Stem cell-like memory, regulatory, central memory and naive CD4+ cells were sorted via CD45RO/CCR7/CD25/CD127/CD95/CD27. Findings of the study overall: Patients and controls would share equally any PCR tilt toward shorter templates. Relative to healthy donors, patients appeared to have naive, central memory and Treg TCRB repertoires that were more similar. Shorter TCRB CDR3s, moderately but significantly so, were found in Type 1 diabetes patients in all four CD4+ subsets.

The CDR3 covers 20 residues. The germline CDR1 and CDR2 sequences are LGHNA and YNFKEQ. The germline V and J ends were trimmed by 0 bases and 0 bases, with 18 bases remaining between them. The specimen sequenced was central memory CD4+ T cells from blood. The clonotype comes from a man younger than 40 with type 1 diabetes. V usage is TRBV4-2 and J usage is TRBJ2-6, with a tentative D call TRBD2 (5 bases). The chain's CDR3 is CASSQERAQTYFSGANVLTF. CDR3 sequence (DNA): TGTGCCAGCAGCCAAGAGAGGGCCCAGACTTATTTCTCTGGGGCCAACGTCCTGACTTTC.